Listed below are T cell receptor beta chains from one sample, sequenced in a study of beta chain features in type 1 diabetes. TCRdb's copy holds only in-frame clones and misses some; the assay was immunoSEQ multiplex PCR. The table lists 200,000 to 250,000 clones, 11% to 15% of them singletons. Source material: naive CD4+ T cells from blood. The source of these receptors is a man aged 30-40 years with type 1 diabetes. The CDR3 runs from the conserved cysteine through the conserved F or W. A D gene is named only where the DNA matches it firmly. Where a row states a size, it is once, few, many or the class of an expanded clone; other rows omit it.

TRBV5-4	-	-	TRBJ2-1	13	CASSPPEHNEQFF	TGTGCCAGCAGCCCACCCGAGCACAATGAGCAGTTCTTC
TRBV5-1	few	-	TRBJ2-5	15	CASSLNRQGWETQYF	TGCGCCAGCAGCTTGAATCGGCAGGGATGGGAGACCCAGTACTTC
TRBV29-1	-	TRBD1	TRBJ2-5	11	CSVHRGETQYF	TGCAGCGTACACAGGGGTGAGACCCAGTACTTC
TRBV11-2	few	-	TRBJ1-5	14	CASSIDRLDQPQHF	TGTGCCAGCAGCATCGACAGGTTGGATCAGCCCCAGCATTTT
TRBV7-2	-	TRBD2	TRBJ2-2	16	CASSTLLAGVSGELFF	TGTGCCAGCAGCACCCTACTAGCGGGAGTTTCCGGGGAGCTGTTTTTT
TRBV4-1	-	-	TRBJ1-2	14	CASSQQGINYGYTF	TGCGCCAGCAGCCAACAGGGGATTAACTATGGCTACACCTTC
TRBV30	-	-	TRBJ2-1	12	CAWSKGGLEQFF	TGTGCCTGGAGTAAAGGCGGCCTTGAGCAGTTCTTC
TRBV19	-	-	TRBJ1-1	13	CASSSRARTEAFF	TGTGCCAGTAGTTCCAGGGCGCGAACTGAAGCTTTCTTT
TRBV5-4	-	-	TRBJ2-3	17	CASSSGGARIKTDTQYF	TGTGCCAGCAGCTCCGGCGGGGCCAGGATAAAGACAGATACGCAGTATTTT
TRBV5-1	few	-	TRBJ1-2	13	CASSLGGPRGYTF	TGCGCCAGCAGCTTGGGGGGCCCTCGGGGCTACACCTTC
TRBV5-1	-	TRBD2	TRBJ2-7	17	CASSLVLAGGPSYEQYF	TGCGCCAGCAGCTTGGTCCTAGCGGGAGGACCATCCTACGAGCAGTACTTC
TRBV7-9	-	-	TRBJ2-3	12	CASSPGWDTQYF	TGTGCCAGCAGCCCAGGGTGGGATACGCAGTATTTT
TRBV11-2	few	-	TRBJ2-7	16	CASSAPGSGPFYEQYF	TGTGCCAGCAGCGCCCCGGGGAGCGGTCCTTTCTACGAGCAGTACTTC
TRBV23-1	-	TRBD1	TRBJ2-6	15	CASRDRGTGANVLTF	TGCGCCAGTCGGGACAGGGGGACTGGGGCCAACGTCCTGACTTTC
TRBV5-8	-	TRBD1	TRBJ2-1	15	CASSWGQPINNEQFF	TGTGCCAGCAGCTGGGGACAGCCGATTAACAATGAGCAGTTCTTC
TRBV9	few	TRBD2	TRBJ2-1	16	CASSVGSSGILEEQFF	TGTGCCAGCAGCGTAGGATCTAGCGGGATTCTAGAGGAGCAGTTCTTC
TRBV18	few	-	TRBJ1-5	13	CASSPTSDQPQHF	TGTGCCAGCTCCCCCACGTCGGATCAGCCCCAGCATTTT
TRBV12-2	few	-	TRBJ2-7	11	CASLPLYEQYF	TGTGCAAGTCTCCCTTTGTACGAGCAGTACTTC
TRBV11-2	few	-	TRBJ2-1	15	CASSFDGEARNEQFF	TGTGCCAGCAGCTTCGATGGAGAGGCCCGCAATGAGCAGTTCTTC
TRBV7-2	few	TRBD2	TRBJ2-5	13	CASSSGLQETQYF	TGTGCCAGCAGCTCGGGACTACAAGAGACCCAGTACTTC
TRBV9	-	-	TRBJ2-1	13	CASNFAGNNEQFF	TGTGCCAGCAATTTCGCAGGGAACAATGAGCAGTTCTTC
TRBV5-6	few	-	TRBJ2-1	12	CASSLAGNEQFF	TGTGCCAGCAGCTTGGCGGGGAATGAGCAGTTCTTC
TRBV5-1	-	-	TRBJ2-5	13	CASSLGSEETQYF	TGCGCCAGCAGCTTGGGGTCAGAAGAGACCCAGTACTTC
TRBV25-1	-	TRBD1	TRBJ1-4	15	CASSGQGQKDEKLFF	TGTGCCAGCAGCGGACAGGGCCAGAAGGATGAAAAACTGTTTTTT
TRBV5-6	-	-	TRBJ2-5	14	CASSLTGGGETQYF	TGTGCCAGCAGCTTGACGGGTGGGGGGGAGACCCAGTACTTC
TRBV5-6	few	-	TRBJ1-4	15	CASSSGSGSNEKLFF	TGTGCCAGCAGCTCGGGCTCGGGGTCTAATGAAAAACTGTTTTTT
TRBV6-5	-	TRBD1	TRBJ1-2	13	CASSPRTGTTTTF	TGTGCCAGCAGTCCGCGGACAGGGACGACGACCACCTTC
TRBV18	-	-	TRBJ1-3	15	CASSPQDSSGNTIYF	TGTGCCAGCTCACCACAGGACAGCTCTGGAAACACCATATATTTT
TRBV27	-	TRBD2	TRBJ2-3	16	CASSLGLAGNYDTQYF	TGTGCCAGCAGCCTGGGACTAGCGGGGAATTACGATACGCAGTATTTT
TRBV7-9	few	-	TRBJ1-2	13	CASSPFQDNGYTF	TGTGCCAGCAGCCCCTTCCAGGACAATGGCTACACCTTC
TRBV6-5	few	TRBD1	TRBJ2-5	15	CASSRGTGYQETQYF	TGTGCCAGCAGCCGGGGGACAGGGTACCAAGAGACCCAGTACTTC
TRBV2	few	-	TRBJ1-5	14	CASSGGGAYQPQHF	TGTGCCAGCAGTGGAGGGGGGGCTTACCAGCCCCAGCATTTT
TRBV11-2	-	-	TRBJ2-3	14	CASSPGQAQDTQYF	TGTGCCAGCAGCCCAGGGCAGGCCCAAGATACGCAGTATTTT
TRBV6-1	-	-	TRBJ2-5	13	CASSTHTKETQYF	TGTGCCAGCAGTACGCACACGAAAGAGACCCAGTACTTC
TRBV25-1	few	-	TRBJ1-4	11	CASARGEKLFF	TGTGCCAGCGCAAGGGGCGAAAAACTGTTTTTT
TRBV11-2	-	-	TRBJ1-2	13	CASSSGGGYGYTF	TGTGCCAGCAGCTCCGGGGGGGGGTATGGCTACACCTTC
TRBV2	-	-	TRBJ2-5	13	CASREGSWETQYF	TGTGCCAGCAGGGAGGGTTCGTGGGAGACCCAGTACTTC
TRBV30	many	-	TRBJ2-5	14	CAWTSGRPEETQYF	TGTGCCTGGACCTCGGGGAGGCCCGAAGAGACCCAGTACTTC
TRBV6-5	few	-	TRBJ1-4	15	CASRLSATPYEKLFF	TGTGCCAGCAGACTCTCCGCGACACCGTATGAAAAACTGTTTTTT
TRBV7-9	-	TRBD2	TRBJ2-1	17	CASSLGSQRGAYNEQFF	TGTGCCAGCAGCTTAGGAAGTCAGCGGGGGGCCTACAATGAGCAGTTCTTC
TRBV7-9	-	-	TRBJ1-1	14	CASSLGPGRTEAFF	TGTGCCAGCAGCTTAGGTCCAGGGCGGACTGAAGCTTTCTTT
TRBV6-5	few	TRBD1	TRBJ1-1	14	CASGTRDRRTEAFF	TGTGCCAGCGGAACCCGGGACAGGAGGACTGAAGCTTTCTTT
TRBV29-1	-	-	TRBJ2-3	15	CSVLTGQTSTDTQYF	TGCAGCGTTTTGACAGGCCAAACTAGCACAGATACGCAGTATTTT
TRBV13	few	TRBD2	TRBJ2-3	14	CASSFGGVTDTQYF	TGTGCCAGCAGCTTTGGGGGGGTGACAGATACGCAGTATTTT
TRBV10-2	few	TRBD1	TRBJ1-4	15	CASRDHGTGDEKLFF	TGCGCCAGCAGAGACCACGGGACAGGAGATGAAAAACTGTTTTTT
TRBV28	-	TRBD2	TRBJ2-3	15	CASSSGGASTDTQYF	TGTGCCAGCAGTTCCGGGGGGGCCAGCACAGATACGCAGTATTTT
TRBV5-1	-	-	TRBJ2-7	12	CASSFQGNEQYF	TGCGCCAGCAGCTTCCAGGGCAACGAGCAGTACTTC
TRBV18	few	-	TRBJ2-5	15	CASSPRSGQLETQYF	TGTGCCAGCTCACCACGGTCTGGACAGCTGGAGACCCAGTACTTC
TRBV9	few	TRBD1	TRBJ2-5	13	CASSKQGAETQYF	TGTGCCAGCAGCAAACAGGGGGCAGAGACCCAGTACTTC
TRBV2	few	-	TRBJ1-1	13	CASIPQGNTEAFF	TGTGCCAGCATCCCACAGGGCAACACTGAAGCTTTCTTT
TRBV19	-	TRBD1	TRBJ1-6	16	CASSPRGAGGNSPLHF	TGTGCCAGTAGCCCTAGGGGGGCAGGGGGTAATTCACCCCTCCACTTT
TRBV5-6	-	TRBD1	TRBJ1-1	16	CASSLGRQGWDTEAFF	TGTGCCAGCAGCTTGGGCCGACAGGGGTGGGACACTGAAGCTTTCTTT
TRBV9	-	-	TRBJ2-5	15	CASSVGGRDQETQYF	TGTGCCAGCAGCGTAGGTGGACGGGATCAAGAGACCCAGTACTTC
TRBV7-6	-	TRBD1	TRBJ2-2	16	CASSPRAQGAGGELFF	TGTGCCAGCAGCCCGAGAGCACAGGGGGCCGGCGGGGAGCTGTTTTTT
TRBV7-2	-	TRBD2	TRBJ2-7	15	CASSDTSGRTYEQYF	TGTGCCAGCAGCGATACTAGCGGGAGGACGTACGAGCAGTACTTC
TRBV13	-	TRBD2	TRBJ2-7	14	CASRDSSGRTLQYF	TGTGCCAGCAGGGATTCTAGCGGGAGGACCTTGCAGTACTTC
TRBV6-5	few	-	TRBJ2-7	14	CASSYLSGPYEQYF	TGTGCCAGCAGTTACCTTAGCGGCCCCTACGAGCAGTACTTC
TRBV28	few	-	TRBJ2-3	16	CASSPLSGISTDTQYF	TGTGCCAGCAGTCCCCTGAGCGGAATTAGCACAGATACGCAGTATTTT
TRBV7-9	-	-	TRBJ2-5	15	CASSFYGQYQETQYF	TGTGCCAGCAGCTTCTATGGACAGTACCAAGAGACCCAGTACTTC